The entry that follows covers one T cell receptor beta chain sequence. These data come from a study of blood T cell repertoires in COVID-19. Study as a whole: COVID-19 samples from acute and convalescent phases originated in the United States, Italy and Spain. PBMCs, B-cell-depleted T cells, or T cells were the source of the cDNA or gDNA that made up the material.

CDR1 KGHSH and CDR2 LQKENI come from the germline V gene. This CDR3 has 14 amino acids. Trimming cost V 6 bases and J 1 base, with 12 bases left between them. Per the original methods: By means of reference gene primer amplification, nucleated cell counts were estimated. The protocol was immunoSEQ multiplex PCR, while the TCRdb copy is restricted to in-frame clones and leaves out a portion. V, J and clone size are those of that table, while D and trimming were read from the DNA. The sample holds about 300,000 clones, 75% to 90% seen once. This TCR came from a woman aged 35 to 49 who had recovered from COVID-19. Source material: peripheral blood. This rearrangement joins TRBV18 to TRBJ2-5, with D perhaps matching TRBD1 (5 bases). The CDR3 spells CASSYSRGQETQYF. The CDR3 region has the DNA TGTGCCAGCTCCTATAGTAGGGGCCAAGAGACCCAGTACTTC. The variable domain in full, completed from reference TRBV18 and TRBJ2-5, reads NAGVMQNPRHLVRRRGQEARLRCSPMKGHSHVYWYRQLPEEGLKFMVYLQKENIIDESGMPKERFSAEFPKEGPSILRIQQVVRGDSAAYFCASSYSRGQETQYFGPGTRLLVL.